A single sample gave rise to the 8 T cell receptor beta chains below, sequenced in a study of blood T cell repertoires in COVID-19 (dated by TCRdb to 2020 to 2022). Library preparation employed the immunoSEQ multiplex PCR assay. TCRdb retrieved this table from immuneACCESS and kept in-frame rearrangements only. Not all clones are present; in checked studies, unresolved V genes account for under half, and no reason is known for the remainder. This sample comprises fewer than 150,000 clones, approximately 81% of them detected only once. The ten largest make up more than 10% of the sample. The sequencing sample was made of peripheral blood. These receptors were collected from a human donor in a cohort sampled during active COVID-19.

CDR3 protein: CASSRWTVKSRAREQYF. CDR3 in DNA: TGTGCCAGCAGTAGATGGACAGTCAAAAGTAGGGCAAGGGAGCAGTACTTC. V is TRBV6-6 and J is TRBJ2-7, with D tentatively TRBD1 (6 bases). The CDR3 runs 17 residues. The germline V gene has CDR1 MNHNY and CDR2 SVGAGI (reference sequence). Trimming took 5 bases from V and 7 from J, leaving 27 bases between them.

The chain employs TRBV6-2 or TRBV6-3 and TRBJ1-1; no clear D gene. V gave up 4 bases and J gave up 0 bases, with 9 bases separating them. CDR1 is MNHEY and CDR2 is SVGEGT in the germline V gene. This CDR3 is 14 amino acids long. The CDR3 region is CASSFTVLNTEAFF. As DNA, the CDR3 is TGTGCCAGCAGTTTCACAGTGTTGAACACTGAAGCTTTCTTT.

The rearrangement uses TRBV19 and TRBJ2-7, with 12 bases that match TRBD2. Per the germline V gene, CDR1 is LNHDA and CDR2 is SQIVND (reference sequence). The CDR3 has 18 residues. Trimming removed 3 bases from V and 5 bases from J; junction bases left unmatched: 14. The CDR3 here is CASSIGPVGLAGKDEQYF. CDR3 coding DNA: TGTGCCAGTAGTATTGGGCCCGTCGGACTAGCGGGGAAGGACGAGCAGTACTTC.

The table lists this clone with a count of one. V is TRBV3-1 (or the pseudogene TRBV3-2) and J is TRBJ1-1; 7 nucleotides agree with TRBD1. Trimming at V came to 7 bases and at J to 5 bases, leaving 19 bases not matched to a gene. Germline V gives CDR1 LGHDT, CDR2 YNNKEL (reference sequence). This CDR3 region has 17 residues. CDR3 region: CASNPIKRQGRRTEAFF. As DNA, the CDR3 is TGTGCCAGCAACCCCATAAAGCGACAGGGAAGAAGGACTGAAGCTTTCTTT.

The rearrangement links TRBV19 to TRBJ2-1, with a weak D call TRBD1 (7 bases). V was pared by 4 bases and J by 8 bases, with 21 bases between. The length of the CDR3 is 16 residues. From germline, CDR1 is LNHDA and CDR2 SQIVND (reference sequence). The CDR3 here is CASSTLRGVINYEQFF. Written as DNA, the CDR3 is TGTGCCAGTAGTACCCTCAGGGGGGTCATTAACTATGAGCAGTTCTTC.

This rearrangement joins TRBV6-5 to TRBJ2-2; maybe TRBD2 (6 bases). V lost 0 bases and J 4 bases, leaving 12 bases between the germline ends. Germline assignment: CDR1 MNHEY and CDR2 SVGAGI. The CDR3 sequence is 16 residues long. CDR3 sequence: CASSYSRAAGTGELFF. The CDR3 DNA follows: TGTGCCAGCAGTTACTCGAGGGCAGCGGGCACCGGGGAGCTGTTTTTT.

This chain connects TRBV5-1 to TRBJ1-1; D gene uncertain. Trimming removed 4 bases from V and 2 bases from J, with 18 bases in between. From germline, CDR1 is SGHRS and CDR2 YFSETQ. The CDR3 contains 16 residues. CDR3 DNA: TGCGCCAGCAGCCTAACCCCACAGCGGATTAACACTGAAGCTTTCTTT. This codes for CASSLTPQRINTEAFF.

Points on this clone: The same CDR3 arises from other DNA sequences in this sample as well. The CDR3 loop reads CASSPGQGAYEQYF. The DNA for the CDR3 is TGTGCCAGCAGCCCCGGACAGGGGGCGTACGAGCAGTACTTC. The chain is built from TRBV6-5 and TRBJ2-7; 11 nucleotides match TRBD1. Germline V CDR1 and CDR2: MNHEY, SVGAGI. The CDR3 sequence is 14 residues long. The V segment lost 6 bases and the J segment 4 bases; nucleotides outside the gene matches: 5.